This T cell receptor beta chain was sequenced in a study of T cells in Graves' hyperthyroidism and ophthalmopathy. TCR beta CDR3 regions were amplified from RNA. The TCR CDR3 was amplified in a first-round RT-PCR using the HTBI primer set. TCRdb re-analysed the multiplex PCR reads in MiXCR, keeping a single row per CDR3 protein. This sample yields 550,000 to 700,000 distinct CDR3 sequences, of which 46% are seen a single time; around 17% belongs to the top ten. The length of the CDR3 is 14 residues. The V gene lost 2 bases and the J gene lost 8 bases, with 10 bases spanning the gap. Germline loops: CDR1 SEHNR, CDR2 FQNEAQ (reference sequence).

Sequenced sample: peripheral blood or thyroid tissue (not recorded which). V and J are TRBV7-9 and TRBJ2-6; tentatively, D is TRBD2 (5 bases). This receptor was taken from an adult woman with Graves' disease, either hyperthyroidism or ophthalmopathy (not recorded which). CDR3 DNA sequence: TGTGCCAGCAGCTTATCGAGGAGGACCAACGTCCTGACTTTC. Amino acid sequence: CASSLSRRTNVLTF.